The 28 T cell receptor beta chains in this list originate from one sample, sequenced in a study of beta chain features in type 1 diabetes. The isolated RNA, all of it, was reverse transcribed, so expressed TCRB transcripts were what got sequenced. Sequencing used immunoSEQ multiplex PCR; TCRdb keeps in-frame clones, though not all of them. The data show hundreds of thousands of clones, approximately 12% seen once. The sequencing sample was made of naive CD4+ T cells from blood. The origin of the receptors is a man younger than 30 in good health.

The V call is TRBV9, the J call TRBJ1-1; the D gene is possibly TRBD1 (5 bases). The CDR3 is 16 residues long. Germline values: CDR1 SGDLS, CDR2 YYNGEE. V was trimmed by 1 base and J by 0 bases, leaving 13 bases between them. CDR3 region: CASSVTIGGMNTEAFF. CDR3 coding DNA: TGTGCCAGCAGCGTAACCATCGGGGGGATGAACACTGAAGCTTTCTTT.

This clone was recorded a few times. The chain has TRBV19 and TRBJ1-1; possible D gene TRBD1, 6 bases. Looked up from germline, CDR1 is LNHDA and CDR2 is SQIVND (reference sequence). There are 13 residues in the CDR3. Trimming took off 4 bases at V and 7 bases at J, with 13 bases between the two ends. Here the CDR3 reads CASSTTGTLEAFF. CDR3 nucleotides: TGTGCCAGTAGTACGACAGGAACCCTTGAAGCTTTCTTT.

This clone has more than one count but fewer than ten. The chain uses TRBV6-1 and TRBJ1-1, with TRBD1 identical over 8 bases. J gave up 4 bases and V 5 bases, and 3 bases lay outside the gene matches. Germline V gives CDR1 MNHNS, CDR2 SASEGT. This CDR3 comprises 13 residues. CDR3 DNA: TGTGCCAGCAGTCCGACAGGGGCCACTGAAGCTTTCTTT. Protein: CASSPTGATEAFF.

This clone was seen a few times. V gene TRBV5-1 combines with J gene TRBJ2-3; D may be TRBD2 (5 bases). The CDR3 extends over 16 amino acids. The germline CDR1 and CDR2 sequences are SGHRS and YFSETQ. V shed 4 bases and J shed 1 base, with 16 bases lying between them. The DNA of the CDR3 is TGCGCCAGCAGCCTCAGACTCGGAGGAGGCACAGATACGCAGTATTTT. Amino acids: CASSLRLGGGTDTQYF.

The chain recombines TRBV6-1 with TRBJ2-1; 8 nucleotides agree with TRBD2. Germline V lookup: CDR1 MNHNS, CDR2 SASEGT. With 4 bases clipped from V and 9 bases from J, the junction kept 8 bases outside the gene matches. CDR3 length: 14 residues. The CDR3 DNA reads as TGTGCCAGCAGTGCGTATGACCGGGGGGGTGAGCAGTTCTTC. Encoded protein: CASSAYDRGGEQFF.

This clone was observed a handful of times. V usage is TRBV28 and J usage is TRBJ1-5, with TRBD1 as a possible D gene (6 bases). Trimming cost V 5 bases and J 0 bases, with 14 bases left between them. The V gene's germline CDR1 is MDHEN and CDR2 SYDVKM. The CDR3 has 16 amino acids. The CDR3 DNA sequence: TGTGCCAGCAGTGTGGACAGCCTTTATAGCAATCAGCCCCAGCATTTT. Protein: CASSVDSLYSNQPQHF.

Here the CDR3 reads CASSVRQGARSGANVLTF. CDR3 sequence (DNA): TGTGCCAGCAGCGTCCGGCAGGGGGCCCGCTCTGGGGCCAACGTCCTGACTTTC. V gene TRBV9 combines with J gene TRBJ2-6; TRBD1 matches at 8 bases. Germline V gene data show CDR1 as SGDLS and CDR2 as YYNGEE. This CDR3 is 18 amino acids long. The V gene end was trimmed by 2 bases and the J gene end by 0 bases; junction bases not matched to a gene: 7.

This chain links TRBV2 with TRBJ1-2, with D possibly being TRBD1 (5 bases). V lost 10 bases and J 0 bases, leaving 15 bases between the germline ends. The CDR3 loop spans 14 amino acids. Germline V gene sequence: CDR1 SNHLY, CDR2 FYNNEI. CDR3 nucleotides: TGTGCCAAAAAGCCAACGGGGGCTAACTATGGCTACACCTTC. This translates into CAKKPTGANYGYTF.

This clone was observed a few times. The chain couples TRBV29-1 to TRBJ2-7; TRBD1 might be the D (6 bases). The germline CDR1 and CDR2 sequences are SQVTM and ANQGSEA. Trimming left V 7 bases short and J 5 bases short, with 18 bases between. This CDR3 has 13 amino acids. The CDR3 is CSAGLGRGNEQYF. The CDR3 DNA is TGCAGCGCTGGTTTAGGCAGGGGAAACGAGCAGTACTTC.

This chain joins TRBV5-4 and TRBJ2-3; 12 bases agree with TRBD2. The CDR3 totals 18 residues. Trimming cost V 0 bases and J 0 bases; bases outside gene matches: 5. CDR1 and CDR2 from the germline V gene are SGHNT and YYREEE (reference sequence). CDR3 amino acids: CASSLEPSGGVSTDTQYF. For the CDR3, the DNA is TGTGCCAGCAGCTTGGAGCCTAGCGGGGGGGTTAGCACAGATACGCAGTATTTT.

The rearrangement links TRBV13 to TRBJ2-3; no firm D call. CDR3 length: 15 residues. Germline V gene data show CDR1 as PRHDT and CDR2 as FYEKMQ (reference sequence). V lost 0 bases, J lost 1 base, and 8 bases lay in between. CDR3 region: CASSLGLVGTDTQYF. CDR3 sequence (DNA): TGTGCCAGCAGCTTAGGGCTAGTTGGCACAGATACGCAGTATTTT.

This chain connects TRBV18 to TRBJ1-5; no clear D. CDR3 length: 15 amino acids. The V gene's germline CDR1 is KGHSH and CDR2 LQKENI. Trimming took off 5 bases at V and 0 bases at J, with 11 bases between the two ends. The CDR3 DNA reads as TGTGCCAGCTCATTCCTCGGGGATAGCAATCAGCCCCAGCATTTT. It codes for CASSFLGDSNQPQHF.

The table lists this clone with a few counts. The chain joins TRBV13 to TRBJ1-1; a possible D gene is TRBD1 (6 bases). Germline CDR1 reads PRHDT; CDR2 reads FYEKMQ (reference sequence). There are 15 residues in the CDR3. Trimming stripped 6 bases from V and 1 base from J, with 15 bases between. The CDR3 DNA is TGTGCCAGCAGGGTAGGGGGGGTGGGGAACACTGAAGCTTTCTTT. Its protein product is CASRVGGVGNTEAFF.

The J gene is TRBJ1-4, the V gene TRBV5-1; D ambiguous. V was pared by 4 bases and J by 10 bases, with 23 bases between. CDR1 is SGHRS and CDR2 is YFSETQ in the germline V gene. The CDR3 is 16 amino acids. CDR3 sequence: CASSPWTAMGGGKLFF. Written as DNA, the CDR3 is TGCGCCAGCAGCCCCTGGACGGCGATGGGTGGAGGAAAACTGTTTTTT.

As concerns this clone: The sample carries other DNA sequences with the same CDR3. This chain uses TRBV7-2 with TRBJ2-7; TRBD2 agrees at 9 bases. The CDR3 is 14 residues long. With 4 bases clipped from V and 0 bases from J, the junction kept 1 base outside the gene matches. Germline V gene lookup returns CDR1 SGHTA and CDR2 FQGNSA. Written as DNA, the CDR3 is TGTGCCAGCAGCTCTAGCGGGAACTCCTACGAGCAGTACTTC. This gives the protein CASSSSGNSYEQYF.

The chain carries TRBV28 and TRBJ1-5, with a tentative D call TRBD1 (5 bases). This CDR3 spans 16 amino acids. Germline V gene lookup returns CDR1 MDHEN and CDR2 SYDVKM. V shed 5 bases and J shed 4 bases, with 18 bases lying between them. The CDR3 DNA reads TGTGCCAGCAGTACATGGAGTCTGGGGCAAAATCAGCCCCAGCATTTT. Protein: CASSTWSLGQNQPQHF.

The CDR3 sequence: CASSVGSVDSYNEQFF. CDR3 coding DNA: TGTGCCAGCAGCGTCGGGAGCGTTGACTCCTACAATGAGCAGTTCTTC. The chain combines TRBV7-9 with TRBJ2-1, with D perhaps matching TRBD2 (6 bases). The CDR3 is 16 residues long. Germline V gene lookup returns CDR1 SEHNR and CDR2 FQNEAQ (reference sequence). Trimming took 5 bases from V and 0 from J, leaving 14 bases between them. Supplemented by reference TRBV7-9 and TRBJ2-1, the full variable domain reads DTGVSQNPRHKITKRGQNVTFRCDPISEHNRLYWYRQTLGQGPEFLTYFQNEAQLEKSRLLSDRFSAERPKGSFSTLEIQRTEQGDSAMYLCASSVGSVDSYNEQFFGPGTRLTVL.

This clone was seen only a few times. The rearrangement uses TRBV6-6 and TRBJ2-1, with TRBD1 matching 9 bases. With 11 bases clipped from V and 4 bases from J, the junction kept 9 bases outside the gene matches. The CDR3 is made up of 14 amino acids. Germline V gene data show CDR1 as MNHNY and CDR2 as SVGAGI (reference sequence). This chain's CDR3 is CAARGQGRYNEQFF. The CDR3 DNA follows: TGTGCCGCGAGGGGACAGGGAAGGTACAATGAGCAGTTCTTC.

This clone was detected only a few times. The chain has TRBV7-2 and TRBJ2-1; a possible D gene is TRBD2 (5 bases). CDR1 is SGHTA, CDR2 FQGNSA, per germline. CDR3 length: 15 amino acids. Trimming removed 7 bases at V and 5 bases at J, with 18 bases between. The CDR3 bases are TGTGCCAGCACCTCGAATCCGACTATCAACAATGAGCAGTTCTTC. This gives the protein CASTSNPTINNEQFF. The full variable domain, rest sourced from reference TRBV7-2 and TRBJ2-1, is GAGVSQSPSNKVTEKGKDVELRCDPISGHTALYWYRQSLGQGLEFLIYFQGNSAPDKSGLPSDRFSAERTGGSVSTLTIQRTQQEDSAVYLCASTSNPTINNEQFFGPGTRLTVL.

Only a few counts were recorded for this clone. The chain combines TRBV6-5 with TRBJ1-1; D is unresolved. Trimming pared 6 bases from V and 3 bases from J, leaving 11 bases between. The germline gives CDR1 MNHEY, CDR2 SVGAGI. The CDR3 length is 13 residues. The CDR3 sequence is CASREILDTEAFF. The CDR3 nucleotides read TGTGCCAGCAGGGAGATATTGGACACTGAAGCTTTCTTT.

V usage is TRBV5-1 and J usage is TRBJ2-2; no clear D. The V end was cut by 3 bases, the J end by 4 bases, with 13 bases between. This CDR3 spans 15 amino acids. Germline lookup yields CDR1 SGHRS and CDR2 YFSETQ. CDR3 DNA: TGCGCCAGCAGCTCCCGACAAGGTCCCACCGGGGAGCTGTTTTTT. Encoded protein: CASSSRQGPTGELFF.

The chain employs TRBV7-2 and TRBJ2-1; a possible D gene is TRBD2 (5 bases). The V end was cut by 2 bases, the J end by 9 bases, with 11 bases between. CDR1 is SGHTA, CDR2 FQGNSA, per germline. CDR3 length: 13 residues. CDR3 protein: CASSLISVTEQFF. CDR3 sequence (DNA): TGTGCCAGCAGCTTAATTAGCGTCACTGAGCAGTTCTTC. Together with reference TRBV7-2 and TRBJ2-1, the CDR3 gives the full variable domain: GAGVSQSPSNKVTEKGKDVELRCDPISGHTALYWYRQSLGQGLEFLIYFQGNSAPDKSGLPSDRFSAERTGGSVSTLTIQRTQQEDSAVYLCASSLISVTEQFFGPGTRLTVL.

The gene calls are TRBV30 and TRBJ1-6; 7 positions match TRBD1. This CDR3 is built from 13 residues. V lost 3 bases and J lost 14; bases outside the gene matches: 10. CDR1 is GTSNPN and CDR2 is SVGIG in the germline V gene (reference sequence). The CDR3 sequence is CAWSGQGVGSLHF. The CDR3 DNA reads as TGTGCCTGGAGCGGGCAGGGGGTAGGTTCCCTCCACTTT.

This chain links TRBV30 with TRBJ2-1; no reliable D call. The V end lost 0 bases, the J end lost 6 bases, and 9 bases lay between the germline ends. CDR1 is GTSNPN and CDR2 is SVGIG in the germline V gene (reference sequence). CDR3 length: 13 amino acids. The CDR3 DNA reads TGTGCCTGGAGTGTAGAATCGAGCAATGAGCAGTTCTTC. The encoded protein is CAWSVESSNEQFF.

The table lists this clone with a few counts. The chain recombines TRBV6-6 with TRBJ2-3; 7 bases agree with TRBD2. The CDR3 is made up of 16 amino acids. Germline V gene sequence: CDR1 MNHNY, CDR2 SVGAGI (reference sequence). Losses at the gene ends were 4 bases for V and 6 bases for J; bases not matched to a gene: 13. The CDR3 here is CASSLRSLGGMDTQYF. DNA for the CDR3: TGTGCCAGCAGTTTACGTTCACTCGGGGGGATGGATACGCAGTATTTT.

The chain links TRBV19 to TRBJ1-1; D is ambiguous. V was pared by 7 bases and J by 3 bases, with 12 bases between. The CDR3 runs to 13 residues. Germline V CDR1 and CDR2: LNHDA, SQIVND (reference sequence). The CDR3 region is CASTLDRHTEAFF. The CDR3 DNA reads as TGTGCCAGTACCCTAGACCGACACACTGAAGCTTTCTTT.

J is TRBJ1-2 and V is TRBV7-2; tentatively, D is TRBD1 (5 bases). The germline V gene encodes CDR1 SGHTA and CDR2 FQGNSA. The CDR3 has 14 amino acids. V was trimmed by 3 bases and J by 6 bases, leaving 14 bases between them. This CDR3 is CASSFLSTANGYTF. DNA for the CDR3: TGTGCCAGCAGCTTCCTGTCGACAGCAAATGGCTACACCTTC.

The sample holds a few counts of this clone. This chain connects TRBV30 to TRBJ2-5; TRBD1 matches 8 bases. V was pared by 2 bases and J by 13 bases, with 9 bases of the junction left unmatched. Looked up from germline, CDR1 is GTSNPN and CDR2 is SVGIG (reference sequence). The CDR3 covers 12 residues. The CDR3 here is CAWSQDRVERYF. CDR3 coding DNA: TGTGCCTGGAGTCAGGACAGGGTTGAGAGGTACTTC. The entire variable domain, with the rest obtained from reference TRBV30 and TRBJ2-5, is as follows: SQTIHQWPATLVQPVGSPLSLECTVEGTSNPNLYWYRQAAGRGLQLLFYSVGIGQISSEVPQNLSASRPQDRQFILSSKKLLLSDSGFYLCAWSQDRVERYFGPGTRLLVL.